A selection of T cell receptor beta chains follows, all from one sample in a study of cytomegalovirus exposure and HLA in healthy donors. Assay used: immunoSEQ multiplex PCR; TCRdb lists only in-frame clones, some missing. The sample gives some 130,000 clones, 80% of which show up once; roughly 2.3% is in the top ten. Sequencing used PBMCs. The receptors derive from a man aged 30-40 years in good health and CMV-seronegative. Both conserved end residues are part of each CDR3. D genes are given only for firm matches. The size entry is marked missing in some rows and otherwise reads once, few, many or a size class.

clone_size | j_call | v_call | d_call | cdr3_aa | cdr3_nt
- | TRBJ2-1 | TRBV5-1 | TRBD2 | CASASGLAGGNEQFF | TGCGCCAGCGCCTCCGGACTAGCGGGAGGAAATGAGCAGTTCTTC
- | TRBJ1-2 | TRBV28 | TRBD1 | CASSSVQGVVSGYTF | TGTGCCAGCAGCTCCGTCCAGGGGGTGGTATCTGGCTACACCTTC
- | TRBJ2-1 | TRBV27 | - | CASSFTREDEQFF | TGTGCCAGCAGTTTTACCAGGGAAGATGAGCAGTTCTTC
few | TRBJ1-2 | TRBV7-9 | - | CSSSLEFPDGYTF | TGTTCCAGCAGCTTGGAGTTTCCTGATGGCTACACCTTC
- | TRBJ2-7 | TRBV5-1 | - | CASSLAGQLSLNEQYF | TGCGCCAGCAGCTTGGCCGGACAGCTTTCCCTCAATGAGCAGTACTTC
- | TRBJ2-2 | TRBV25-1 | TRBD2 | CASRSSGSGELFF | TGTGCCAGCAGGTCTAGCGGGAGCGGGGAGCTGTTTTTT
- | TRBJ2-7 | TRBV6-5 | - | CASSSSLRYEQYF | TGTGCCAGCAGCTCCTCTCTCCGCTACGAGCAGTACTTC
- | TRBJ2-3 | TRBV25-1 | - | CASSEYLGTPLTDTQYF | TGTGCCAGCAGTGAATACCTCGGGACTCCCCTCACAGATACGCAGTATTTT
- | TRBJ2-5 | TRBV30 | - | CAWTTSGVETQYF | TGTGCCTGGACCACCTCAGGGGTGGAGACCCAGTACTTC
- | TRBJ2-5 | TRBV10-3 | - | CASNAVYQETQYF | TGTGCCTCCAACGCAGTGTACCAAGAGACCCAGTACTTC
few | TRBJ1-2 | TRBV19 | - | CASSGPYGYTF | TGTGCCAGTAGCGGTCCCTATGGCTACACCTTC
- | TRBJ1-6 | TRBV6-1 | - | CASSEDLTRYSPLHF | TGTGCCAGCAGTGAAGACTTGACTCGCTATTCACCCCTCCACTTT
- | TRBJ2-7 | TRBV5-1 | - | CASSLAVGRDEQYF | TGCGCCAGCAGCTTGGCCGTTGGCAGGGATGAGCAGTACTTC
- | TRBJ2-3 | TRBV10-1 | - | CASSLGRDTQYF | TGCGCCAGCAGTTTGGGGAGAGATACGCAGTATTTT
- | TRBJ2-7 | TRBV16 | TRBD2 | CASRKAGVTTYEQYF | TGTGCCAGCAGAAAAGCGGGAGTCACCACCTACGAGCAGTACTTC
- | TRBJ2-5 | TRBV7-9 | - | CASSLVQGQETQYF | TGTGCCAGCAGCTTAGTACAGGGCCAAGAGACCCAGTACTTC
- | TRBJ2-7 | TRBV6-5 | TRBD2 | CASSSRRGAYEQYF | TGTGCCAGCAGCTCCCGGCGGGGGGCTTACGAGCAGTACTTC
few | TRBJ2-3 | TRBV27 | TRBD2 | CASSPLTSGRADTQYF | TGTGCCAGCAGTCCCCTGACTAGCGGGAGGGCGGATACGCAGTATTTT
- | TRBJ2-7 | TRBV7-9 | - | CASSLYDEQYF | TGTGCCAGCAGCCTATACGACGAGCAGTACTTC
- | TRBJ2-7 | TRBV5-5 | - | CASSNFRAPGEREQYF | TGTGCCAGCAGCAACTTCCGGGCCCCCGGGGAACGCGAGCAGTACTTC